This TCR beta chain came from a study of OX40 agonist ivuxolimab in advanced cancers. For the study at large: Aged about 20 to 80 with a mean of 60 years, they were approximately 79% male. Three patients got partial responses; one had hepatocellular carcinoma and two had cutaneous melanoma. Study findings and constraints: More expanded clones were found, on average, in CD8+ than in CD4+ T cells. Patients with a partial response at 0.1-3.0 mg/kg had among the lowest clonal expansion.

This clone was picked up one time. Its target is not known. The CDR3 has 14 amino acids. Trimming stripped 0 bases from V and 6 bases from J, with 8 bases between. Germline CDR1 is LGHNA and CDR2 is YNFKEQ. Some clones are missing from TCRdb's copy, which holds only in-frame ones; the method was immunoSEQ multiplex PCR. Found here are approximately 76,000 clones, almost 90% of them singletons; the top ten hold 0.7% to 1%. The TCR originated in an adult with an advanced solid tumor such as melanoma, head and neck, liver or kidney cancer. This chain joins TRBV4-2 and TRBJ2-2; D not certain. The input for sequencing was CD4+ or CD8+ T cells sorted from blood, taken in a trial of the OX40 agonist ivuxolimab. CDR3 coding DNA: TGTGCCAGCAGCCAAGATTATACGGCCGGGGAGCTGTTTTTT. Protein product: CASSQDYTAGELFF.